This paragraph covers one T cell receptor beta chain sequence. 13 Jbeta primers and 60 Vbeta primers were used for the PCR. The method was immunoSEQ multiplex PCR; TCRdb's version includes in-frame clones alone and lacks a portion of them. The table shows fewer than 55,000 clones, with about 70% occurring only once. The data are from a study of cytomegalovirus exposure and HLA in healthy donors. This TCR was sampled from a woman aged 45-65 years in good health and CMV-seropositive. Sequenced input: PBMCs.

This CDR3 is CASRGLGFYEQYF. CDR3 in DNA: TGTGCCAGCAGGGGACTAGGATTTTACGAGCAGTACTTC. V and J are TRBV28 and TRBJ2-7; 8 bases line up with TRBD2. This CDR3 has 13 residues. Trimming removed 6 bases from V and 4 bases from J; junction bases left unmatched: 5. CDR1 is MDHEN, CDR2 SYDVKM, per germline.